This T cell receptor (beta chain) was identified in a study of T-cell reconstitution after alpha-beta-depleted transplantation in children. CDR1 is DFQATT, CDR2 SNEGSKA, per germline (reference sequence). V was shortened by 3 bases and J by 6 bases, with 17 bases between the two germline ends. The CDR3 length is 14 residues. The library targeted TCRbeta and was prepared with unique molecular identifiers. TCRdb reprocessed the PCR reads with MiXCR, giving one entry per CDR3 protein. In the table there are some 490,000 distinct CDR3 sequences, around 12% of which are singletons. Material: PBMCs from the stem cell graft donor, obtained from the stem cell graft. The sequence came from a human donor who donated a stem cell graft to a child with combined immunodeficiency. J is TRBJ1-2 and V is TRBV20-1; D is ambiguous. Here the CDR3 reads CSASDPQLLDGYTF. The CDR3 region has the DNA TGCAGTGCTAGCGATCCCCAACTGTTAGATGGCTACACCTTC.